The TCR beta chain under discussion was sequenced for a study of blood T cell repertoires in COVID-19. The overall study: Samples of COVID-19 (acute and convalescent) were obtained from the United States, Italy and Spain. PBMCs, B-cell-depleted T cells, or T cells provided the cDNA or gDNA that made up the material.

Authors' analysis steps: From reference gene primer amplification, estimates of nucleated cell counts were derived. Sequencing used immunoSEQ multiplex PCR; TCRdb keeps in-frame clones, though not all of them. V and J calls and clone size come straight from that table; D and trimming were deduced from the DNA. Of tens of thousands of clones listed, 86% are singletons. The germline V gene encodes CDR1 SGHTS and CDR2 YDEGEE. There are 17 residues in the CDR3. J was trimmed by 4 bases and V by 1 base; bases with no gene match: 11. Sequencing used peripheral blood. The source is a human donor with active COVID-19. The donor label of this sample is uncertain. V gene TRBV5-8 combines with J gene TRBJ2-1, with 7 bases fitting TRBD2. The CDR3 nucleotides read TGTGCCAGCAGCTTGCGGTCCCTAGCGGCCCTATACAATGAGCAGTTCTTC. Amino acid sequence: CASSLRSLAALYNEQFF. Together with reference TRBV5-8 and TRBJ2-1, the CDR3 gives the full variable domain: EAGVTQSPTHLIKTRGQQATLRCSPISGHTSVYWYQQALGLGLQFLLWYDEGEERNRGNFPPRFSGRQFPNYSSELNVNALELEDSALYLCASSLRSLAALYNEQFFGPGTRLTVL.